This passage covers 2 T cell receptor beta chains from one sample sequenced in a study of T cell repertoires in cytomegalovirus infection. MiXCR, applied by TCRdb to the reads, yields one record per CDR3 protein. The table shows about 830,000 distinct CDR3 sequences, with around a third occurring only once. These receptors lack a known antigen. Sequences were derived from cultured CD8+ T cells from PBMCs, sampled from culture after CMV antigen stimulation. These receptors all stem from a human donor in good health (CMV status not recorded). Some clones in this sample may be carry-over from other donors' samples.

The rearrangement joins TRBV7-9 to TRBJ1-1, with 8 bases matching TRBD1. With V trimmed by 5 bases and J by 4 bases, 6 bases remained unmatched. The CDR3 extends over 14 amino acids. Germline V gene lookup returns CDR1 SEHNR and CDR2 FQNEAQ (reference sequence). The chain's CDR3 is CASSPQQGGTEAFF. The CDR3 nucleotides read TGTGCCAGCAGCCCCCAACAGGGGGGCACTGAAGCTTTCTTT.

The chain uses TRBV12-3 or TRBV12-4 and TRBJ1-4; no clear D gene. V shed 2 bases and J shed 3 bases, with 7 bases lying between them. This CDR3 has 14 amino acids. The CDR3 coding sequence is TGTGCCAGCAGTTTACATCTCGCTAATGAAAAACTGTTTTTT. It encodes CASSLHLANEKLFF.